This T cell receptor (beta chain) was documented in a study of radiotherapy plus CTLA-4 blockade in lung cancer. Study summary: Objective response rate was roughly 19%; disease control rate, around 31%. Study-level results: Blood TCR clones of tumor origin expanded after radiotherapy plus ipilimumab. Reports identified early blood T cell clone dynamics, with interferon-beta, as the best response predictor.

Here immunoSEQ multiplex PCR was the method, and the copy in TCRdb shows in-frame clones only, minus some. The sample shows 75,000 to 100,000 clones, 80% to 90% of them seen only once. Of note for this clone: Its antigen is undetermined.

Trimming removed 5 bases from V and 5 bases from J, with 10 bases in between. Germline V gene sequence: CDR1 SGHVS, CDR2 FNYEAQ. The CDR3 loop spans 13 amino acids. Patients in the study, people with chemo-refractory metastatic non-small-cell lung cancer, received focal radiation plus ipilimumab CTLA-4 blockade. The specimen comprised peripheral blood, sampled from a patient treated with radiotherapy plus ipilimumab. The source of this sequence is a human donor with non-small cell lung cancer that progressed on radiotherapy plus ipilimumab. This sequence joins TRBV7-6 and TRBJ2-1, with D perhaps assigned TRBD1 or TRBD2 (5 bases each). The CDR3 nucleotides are TGTGCCAGCAGCCCCCGGGGCCACAATGAGCAGTTCTTC. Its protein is CASSPRGHNEQFF.